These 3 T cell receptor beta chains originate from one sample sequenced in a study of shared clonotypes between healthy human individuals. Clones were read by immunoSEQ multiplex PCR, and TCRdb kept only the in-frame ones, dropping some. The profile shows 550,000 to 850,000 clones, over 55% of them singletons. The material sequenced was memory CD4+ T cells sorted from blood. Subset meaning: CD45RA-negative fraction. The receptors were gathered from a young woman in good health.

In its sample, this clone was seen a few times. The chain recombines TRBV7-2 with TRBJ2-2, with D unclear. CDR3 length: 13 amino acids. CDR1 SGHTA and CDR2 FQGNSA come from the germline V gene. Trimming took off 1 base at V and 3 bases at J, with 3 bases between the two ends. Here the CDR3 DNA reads TGTGCCAGCAGCTTAGGTTACACCGGGGAGCTGTTTTTT. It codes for CASSLGYTGELFF.

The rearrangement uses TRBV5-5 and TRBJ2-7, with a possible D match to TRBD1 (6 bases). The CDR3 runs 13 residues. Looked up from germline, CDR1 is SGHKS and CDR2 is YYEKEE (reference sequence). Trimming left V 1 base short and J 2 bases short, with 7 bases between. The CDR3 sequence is CASSLNRAYEQYF. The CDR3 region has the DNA TGTGCCAGCAGCTTGAACAGGGCCTACGAGCAGTACTTC.

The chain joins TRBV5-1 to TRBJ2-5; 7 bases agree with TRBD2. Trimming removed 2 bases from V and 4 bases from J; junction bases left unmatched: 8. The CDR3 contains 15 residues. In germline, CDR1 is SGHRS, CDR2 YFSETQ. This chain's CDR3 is CASSLTGGRSETQYF. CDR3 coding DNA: TGCGCCAGCAGCTTAACAGGCGGGAGATCAGAGACCCAGTACTTC.